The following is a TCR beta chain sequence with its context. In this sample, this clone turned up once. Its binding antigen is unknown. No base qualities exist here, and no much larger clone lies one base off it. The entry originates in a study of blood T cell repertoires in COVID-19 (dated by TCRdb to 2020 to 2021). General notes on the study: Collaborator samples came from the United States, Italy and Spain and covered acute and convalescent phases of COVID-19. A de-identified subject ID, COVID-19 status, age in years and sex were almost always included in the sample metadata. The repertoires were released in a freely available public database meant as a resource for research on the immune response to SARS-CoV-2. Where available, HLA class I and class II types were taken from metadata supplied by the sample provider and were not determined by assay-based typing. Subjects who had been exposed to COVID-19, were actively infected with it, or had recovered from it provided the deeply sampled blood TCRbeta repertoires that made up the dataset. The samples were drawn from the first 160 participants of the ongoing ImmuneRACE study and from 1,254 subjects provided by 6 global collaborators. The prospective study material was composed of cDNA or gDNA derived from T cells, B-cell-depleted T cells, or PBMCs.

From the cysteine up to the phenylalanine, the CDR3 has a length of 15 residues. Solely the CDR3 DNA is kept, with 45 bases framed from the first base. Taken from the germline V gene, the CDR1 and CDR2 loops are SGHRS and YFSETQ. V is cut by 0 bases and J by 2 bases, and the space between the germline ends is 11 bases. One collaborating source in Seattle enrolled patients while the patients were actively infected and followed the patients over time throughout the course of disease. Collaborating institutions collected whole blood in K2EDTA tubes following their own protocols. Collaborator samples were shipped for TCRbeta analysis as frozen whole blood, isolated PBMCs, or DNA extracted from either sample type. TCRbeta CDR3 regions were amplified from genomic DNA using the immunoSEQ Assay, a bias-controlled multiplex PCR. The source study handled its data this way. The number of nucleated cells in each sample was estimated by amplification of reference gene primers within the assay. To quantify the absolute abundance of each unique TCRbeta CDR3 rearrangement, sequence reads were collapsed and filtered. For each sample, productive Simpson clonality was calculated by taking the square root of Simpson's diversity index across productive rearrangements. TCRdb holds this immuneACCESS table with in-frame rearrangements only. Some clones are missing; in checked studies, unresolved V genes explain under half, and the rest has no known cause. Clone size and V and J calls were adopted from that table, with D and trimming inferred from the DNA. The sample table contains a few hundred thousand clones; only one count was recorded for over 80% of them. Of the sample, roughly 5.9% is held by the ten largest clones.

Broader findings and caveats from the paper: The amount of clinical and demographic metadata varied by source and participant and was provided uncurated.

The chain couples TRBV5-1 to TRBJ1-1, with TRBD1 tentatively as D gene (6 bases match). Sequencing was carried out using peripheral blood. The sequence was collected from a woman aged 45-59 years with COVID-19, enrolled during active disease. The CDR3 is CASSLGWGPNTEAFF. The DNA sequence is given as TGCGCCAGCAGCTTGGGGTGGGGGCCTAACACTGAAGCTTTCTTT.